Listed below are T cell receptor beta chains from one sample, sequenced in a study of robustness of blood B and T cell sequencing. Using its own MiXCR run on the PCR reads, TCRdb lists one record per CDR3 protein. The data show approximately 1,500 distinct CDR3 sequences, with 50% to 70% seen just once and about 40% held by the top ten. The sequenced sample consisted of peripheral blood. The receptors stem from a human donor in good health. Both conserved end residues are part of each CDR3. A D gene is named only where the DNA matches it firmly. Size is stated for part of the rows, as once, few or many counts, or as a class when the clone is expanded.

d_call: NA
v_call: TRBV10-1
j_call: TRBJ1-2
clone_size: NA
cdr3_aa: CASKSYGYTF
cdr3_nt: TGCGCCAGCAAGAGCTATGGCTACACCTTC

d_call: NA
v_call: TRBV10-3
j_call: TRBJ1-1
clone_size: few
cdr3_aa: CAIKARSTEAFF
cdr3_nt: TGTGCCATCAAGGCCAGAAGCACTGAAGCTTTCTTT

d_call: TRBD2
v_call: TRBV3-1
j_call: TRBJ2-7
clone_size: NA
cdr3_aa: CASSQGGGAYEQYF
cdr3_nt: TGTGCCAGCAGCCAAGGCGGGGGGGCTTACGAGCAGTACTTC

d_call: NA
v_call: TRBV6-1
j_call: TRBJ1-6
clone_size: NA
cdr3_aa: CASSGQKNSPLHF
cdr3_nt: TGTGCCAGCAGTGGACAGAAAAATTCACCCCTCCACTTT

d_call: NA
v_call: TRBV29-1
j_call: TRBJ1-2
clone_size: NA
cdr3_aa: CSVRRDGDGYTF
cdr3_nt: TGCAGCGTCCGAAGGGACGGGGATGGCTACACCTTC

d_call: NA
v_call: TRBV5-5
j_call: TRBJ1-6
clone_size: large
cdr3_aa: CASRLTELFYNSPLHF
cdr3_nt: TGTGCCAGCAGATTGACAGAGCTTTTCTATAATTCACCCCTCCACTTT

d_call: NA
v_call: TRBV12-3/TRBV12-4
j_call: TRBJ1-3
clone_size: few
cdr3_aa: CASSQRLDSGNTIYF
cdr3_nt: TGTGCCAGCAGCCAAAGACTGGACTCTGGAAACACCATATATTTT

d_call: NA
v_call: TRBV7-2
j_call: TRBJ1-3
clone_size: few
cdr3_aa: CASSQGAAGRSGNTIYF
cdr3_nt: TGTGCCAGCAGCCAGGGCGCCGCAGGGCGATCTGGAAACACCATATATTTT

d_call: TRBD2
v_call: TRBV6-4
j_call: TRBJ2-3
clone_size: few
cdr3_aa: CASSDSSGGSTDTQYF
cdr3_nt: TGTGCCAGCAGTGACTCTAGCGGGGGTAGCACAGATACGCAGTATTTT

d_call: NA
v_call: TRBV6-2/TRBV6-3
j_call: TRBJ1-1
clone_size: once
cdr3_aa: CASSYTGNTEAFF
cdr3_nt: TGTGCCAGCAGTTATACAGGGAACACTGAAGCTTTCTTT

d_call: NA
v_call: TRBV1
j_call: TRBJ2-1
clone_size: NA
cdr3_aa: CTSSQEKGARAYNEQFF
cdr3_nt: TGCACCAGCAGCCAAGAAAAGGGGGCTCGGGCCTACAATGAGCAGTTCTTC

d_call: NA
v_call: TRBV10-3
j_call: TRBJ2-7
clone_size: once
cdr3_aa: CAISESQSPREQYF
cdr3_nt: TGTGCCATCAGTGAGTCGCAGTCCCCCAGGGAGCAGTACTTC

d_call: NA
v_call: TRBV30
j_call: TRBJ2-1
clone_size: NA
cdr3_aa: CAWALWGSFYNEQFF
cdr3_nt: TGTGCCTGGGCCTTGTGGGGGAGCTTCTACAATGAGCAGTTCTTC

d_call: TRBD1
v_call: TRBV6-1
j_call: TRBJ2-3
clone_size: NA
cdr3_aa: CASSRDRRESTDTQYF
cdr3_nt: TGTGCCAGCAGTCGGGACAGAAGGGAGAGCACAGATACGCAGTATTTT

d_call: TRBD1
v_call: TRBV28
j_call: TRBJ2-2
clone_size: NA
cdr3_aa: CASSPLQGAKDTGELFF
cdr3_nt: TGTGCCAGCAGTCCCCTCCAGGGGGCTAAGGACACCGGGGAGCTGTTTTTT

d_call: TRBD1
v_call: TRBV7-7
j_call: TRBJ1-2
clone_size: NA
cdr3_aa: CASSLTGALPYGYTF
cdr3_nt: TGTGCCAGCAGCTTAACAGGGGCTCTTCCCTATGGCTACACCTTC

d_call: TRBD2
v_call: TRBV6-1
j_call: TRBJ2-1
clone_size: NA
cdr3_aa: CASSDQAGGYNEQFF
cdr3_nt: TGTGCCAGCAGTGATCAAGCGGGGGGTTACAATGAGCAGTTCTTC

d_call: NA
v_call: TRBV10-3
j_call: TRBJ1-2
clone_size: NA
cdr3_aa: CAISEQLLSGYTF
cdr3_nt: TGTGCCATCAGTGAACAACTCCTTTCCGGCTACACCTTC

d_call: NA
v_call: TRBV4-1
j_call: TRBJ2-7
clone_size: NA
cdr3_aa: CASSQDSARSSYEQYF
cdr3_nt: TGCGCCAGCAGCCAAGATAGCGCCCGCAGCTCCTACGAGCAGTACTTC

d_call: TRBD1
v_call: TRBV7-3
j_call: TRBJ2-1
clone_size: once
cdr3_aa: CASSPDRVHNEQFF
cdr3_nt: TGTGCCAGCAGCCCAGACAGGGTCCACAATGAGCAGTTCTTC

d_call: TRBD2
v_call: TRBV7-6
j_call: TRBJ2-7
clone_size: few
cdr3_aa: CASSPSGGYAGYEQYF
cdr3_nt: TGTGCCAGCAGCCCGAGCGGGGGGTACGCAGGTTACGAGCAGTACTTC

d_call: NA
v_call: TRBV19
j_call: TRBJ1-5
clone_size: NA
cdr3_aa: CASSILDGPRPQHF
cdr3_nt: TGTGCCAGTAGTATCTTGGACGGTCCACGGCCCCAGCATTTT